The rows below give T cell receptor beta chains drawn from one sample of a study of chemoradiotherapy in HPV16-positive cancers. Some clones are missing from TCRdb's copy, which holds only in-frame ones; the method was immunoSEQ multiplex PCR. The profile shows roughly 19,000 clones, around 88% of them singletons. The sample was blood, taken from a patient who underwent chemoradiotherapy. The origin of the receptors is a human donor with HPV-associated anogenital cancer. Both conserved end residues are part of each CDR3.

j_gene	v_gene	CDR3aa
TRBJ2-3	TRBV7-2	CASSLGGRKDTQYF
TRBJ1-2	TRBV5-8	CASSLDRDYGYTF
TRBJ2-3	TRBV9	CASSVMGGASDTQYF
TRBJ2-7	TRBV27	CASTGTSGSLSEQYF
TRBJ2-7	TRBV23-1	CASSPPEGRWREQYF
TRBJ2-7	TRBV2	CASSPFLGTSYEQYF
TRBJ2-1	TRBV5-1	CASSLTSGRDNEQFF
TRBJ1-6	TRBV7-8	CASSLAPGQGVGSPLHF
TRBJ1-1	TRBV15	CATSGTGPNTEAFF
TRBJ2-5	TRBV7-2	CASSFRTGSRETQYF
TRBJ2-2	TRBV6-4	CASTPLPGTGELFF
TRBJ1-3	TRBV9	CASSVDRPSSGNTIYF
TRBJ1-1	TRBV2	CASRRQGPSNTEAFF
TRBJ1-4	TRBV9	CASSPSIGGEKLFF
TRBJ2-6	TRBV19	CASRTRDGRSGANVLTF
TRBJ2-1	TRBV5-6	CASGSSYNEQFF
TRBJ2-3	TRBV30	CAWSVLAANTQYF
TRBJ2-5	TRBV7-2	CASSPRTGKETQYF
TRBJ2-5	TRBV6-1	CASSLDYGGRETQYF
TRBJ2-2	TRBV6-4	CASSRDPFGELFF
TRBJ1-2	TRBV25-1	CASSANYGYTF
TRBJ2-7	TRBV27	CASSLWGGQGRGEQYF
TRBJ2-3	TRBV9	CASSEAGTPSTDTQYF
TRBJ2-2	TRBV7-2	CASRLGRTSGQDTGELFF
TRBJ2-7	TRBV19	CASSQTGIPSYEQYF
TRBJ2-7	TRBV9	CASSVGVEAYEQYF
TRBJ1-3	TRBV19	CASSSRQGISGNTIYF
TRBJ2-7	TRBV19	CASSRDRFGEQYF
TRBJ1-5	TRBV30	CAWSVRGSQPQHF
TRBJ1-1	TRBV27	CASSFRGQGAQAFF
TRBJ2-5	TRBV6-1	CASSPGSRETQYF
TRBJ1-3	TRBV30	CAWFPVEFGGNTIYF
TRBJ2-6	TRBV2	CASSESAWANVLTF
TRBJ1-5	TRBV19	CASSPGQGALGQPQHF
TRBJ2-1	TRBV5-1	CASSSGTSGANEQFF
TRBJ1-1	TRBV29-1	CSVNAWAGEAFF
TRBJ1-1	TRBV30	CAWSVTLNTEAFF
TRBJ1-5	TRBV19	CASHSGETITQPQHF
TRBJ2-5	TRBV19	CASSPPRGPETQYF
TRBJ1-1	TRBV6-5	CASTPSSGEAFF
TRBJ2-1	TRBV9	CASSATSGGTNEQFF
TRBJ2-1	TRBV7-8	CATKLGTVNEQFF
TRBJ2-3	TRBV12-5	CASAQRLADTQYF
TRBJ2-7	TRBV11-2	CASSEAVSDEQYF
TRBJ2-2	TRBV9	CASSARTGKITGELFF
TRBJ2-4	TRBV7-2	CASSLEEGLRDIQYF
TRBJ2-7	TRBV5-6	CASSRAQLGTFTPYEQYF
TRBJ1-1	TRBV29-1	CSVFEYTEAFF
TRBJ2-5	TRBV7-2	CASSRGTGETQYF
TRBJ1-3	TRBV30	CAWNLRDRSSGNTIYF
TRBJ2-1	TRBV21-1	CASSQPGQGPHWSVGEQFF
TRBJ2-2	TRBV27	CASSPGLPTGELFF